This T cell receptor beta chain comes out of a study of post-analysis software for immune sequencing data. Study-level results: Compared against controls, patients with multiple sclerosis displayed significantly lower normalized Chao1 diversity.

Concerning this clonotype itself: Antigen specificity is unknown.

Prepared libraries of TCR beta cDNA carried unique molecular identifiers. Each CDR3 protein is one row after TCRdb ran MiXCR on the PCR reads. The table includes under 900,000 distinct CDR3 sequences, under 70% detected once. This TCR derives from a girl aged 10-17 years with multiple sclerosis. Source material: blood.

The CDR3 is CASSKPGPRDEQYF. Here the CDR3 DNA reads TGTGCCAGCTCTAAACCGGGTCCAAGGGACGAGCAGTACTTC. The chain employs TRBV25-1 and TRBJ2-4; D unresolved. The J call is doubtful: the DNA matches TRBJ2-7 better. Per the germline V gene, CDR1 is MGHDK and CDR2 is SYGVNS. This CDR3 region has 14 residues.